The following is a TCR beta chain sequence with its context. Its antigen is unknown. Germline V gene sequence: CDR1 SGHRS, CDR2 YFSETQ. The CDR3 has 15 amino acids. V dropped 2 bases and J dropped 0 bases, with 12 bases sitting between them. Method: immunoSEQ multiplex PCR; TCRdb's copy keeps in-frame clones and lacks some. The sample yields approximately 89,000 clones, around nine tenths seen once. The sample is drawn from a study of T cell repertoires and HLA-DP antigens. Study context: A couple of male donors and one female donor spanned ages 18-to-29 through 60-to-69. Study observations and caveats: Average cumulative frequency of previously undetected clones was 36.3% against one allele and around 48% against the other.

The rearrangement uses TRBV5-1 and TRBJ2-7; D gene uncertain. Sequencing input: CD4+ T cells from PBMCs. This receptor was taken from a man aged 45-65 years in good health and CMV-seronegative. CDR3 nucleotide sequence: TGCGCCAGCAGCTTTCTCAGCGTTGGCTCCTACGAGCAGTACTTC. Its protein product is CASSFLSVGSYEQYF.